The 13 T cell receptor beta chains given below trace back to one sample, sequenced in a study of PD-L1 blockade in urothelial cancer. Sequencing was performed with immunoSEQ multiplex PCR; in TCRdb, only in-frame clones are kept and a portion is missing. The table includes some 60,000 clones, more than 70% detected once. The material sequenced was PBMCs, taken around atezolizumab (anti-PD-L1) treatment. The source of these receptors is a man aged 45 to 65 with urothelial cancer.

The count of this clone is one. For the CDR3, the DNA is TGTGCCAGCAGCGTAAGGGGGGAGGGCACCGGGGAGCTGTTTTTT. This codes for CASSVRGEGTGELFF. This chain links TRBV7-8 with TRBJ2-2, with TRBD2 as a possible D gene (7 bases). In germline, CDR1 is SGHVS, CDR2 FQNEAQ. The CDR3 contains 15 residues. V lost 5 bases, J lost 4 bases, and 14 bases lay in between.

The chain recombines TRBV7-2 with TRBJ2-3; TRBD1 might be the D (5 bases). V lost 1 base, J lost 8 bases, and 10 bases lay in between. The V gene's germline CDR1 is SGHTA and CDR2 FQGNSA. The CDR3 length is 13 residues. The CDR3: CASSLDRRGTQYF. The CDR3, as DNA: TGTGCCAGCAGCTTAGATCGTAGGGGTACGCAGTATTTT.

The gene calls are TRBV19 and TRBJ2-1; D is unclear. The CDR3 loop spans 14 amino acids. Trimming cost V 9 bases and J 0 bases, with 12 bases left between them. CDR1 and CDR2 (germline): LNHDA, SQIVND (reference sequence). The CDR3 DNA sequence: TGTGCCAGCCGTCCTTTTAGCTCCTACAATGAGCAGTTCTTC. Its translation is CASRPFSSYNEQFF. The full variable domain, in which reference TRBV19 and TRBJ2-1 provide the parts outside the CDR3, is DGGITQSPKYLFRKEGQNVTLSCEQNLNHDAMYWYRQDPGQGLRLIYYSQIVNDFQKGDIAEGYSVSREKKESFPLTVTSAQKNPTAFYLCASRPFSSYNEQFFGPGTRLTVL.

V is TRBV5-1 and J is TRBJ2-2, with 14 bases that match TRBD2. Germline CDR1 SGHRS, CDR2 YFSETQ. Losses at the gene ends were 5 bases for V and 4 bases for J; bases not matched to a gene: 7. The CDR3 is 17 residues long. The CDR3: CASSSGLAGDSTGELFF. The CDR3 DNA reads as TGCGCCAGCAGTTCGGGACTAGCGGGAGATAGCACCGGGGAGCTGTTTTTT.

The chain uses TRBV18 and TRBJ2-1; TRBD2 aligns across 9 bases. The CDR3 is made up of 18 amino acids. With 4 bases clipped from V and 4 bases from J, the junction kept 14 bases outside the gene matches. Germline CDR1 KGHSH, CDR2 LQKENI. Here the CDR3 DNA reads TGTGCCAGCTCACAACAGGGTCCGTCTAGCGGGGATTACAATGAGCAGTTCTTC. It yields the protein CASSQQGPSSGDYNEQFF.

The rearrangement uses TRBV2 and TRBJ1-2, with a possible D match to TRBD1 (6 bases). The CDR3 spans 14 residues. Germline loops: CDR1 SNHLY, CDR2 FYNNEI. The V gene lost 6 bases and the J gene lost 9 bases, with 20 bases spanning the gap. CDR3 nucleotide sequence: TGTGCCAGCAGCCGCGGTGGGGGGGCCGGGCGCTACACCTTC. Protein sequence: CASSRGGGAGRYTF.

The genes are TRBV6-5 and TRBJ2-3; D not resolved. This CDR3 region has 14 residues. The ends were cut back, 0 bases at V and 4 bases at J, with 8 bases in the middle. Germline CDR1 and CDR2: MNHEY and SVGAGI. The CDR3 DNA follows: TGTGCCAGCAGTTACTCGCCAGTGGCAGATACGCAGTATTTT. Protein product: CASSYSPVADTQYF.

This clone occurred once. This chain joins TRBV27 and TRBJ1-3; D might be TRBD1 (5 bases). With 1 base removed from V and 4 bases from J, the gap between germline ends came to 11 bases. There are 15 residues in the CDR3. Looked up from germline, CDR1 is MNHEY and CDR2 is SMNVEV (reference sequence). This chain's CDR3 is CASSLLWGSGNTIYF. CDR3 nucleotides: TGTGCCAGCAGTTTATTGTGGGGCTCGGGAAACACCATATATTTT.

The gene calls are TRBV30 and TRBJ2-7; 9 nucleotides match TRBD1. The CDR3 contains 14 residues. Losses at the gene ends were 1 base for V and 4 bases for J; bases not matched to a gene: 5. Per germline, CDR1 GTSNPN and CDR2 SVGIG (reference sequence). In DNA form, the CDR3 reads TGTGCCTGGAGTGGCCGGACAGGGGCATACGAGCAGTACTTC. Translating it yields CAWSGRTGAYEQYF.

The chain joins TRBV19 to TRBJ1-1; D is perhaps TRBD1 (5 bases). CDR1 is LNHDA and CDR2 is SQIVND in the germline V gene (reference sequence). V was clipped by 3 bases and J by 4 bases, with 12 bases between them. The CDR3 contains 14 residues. In nucleotides, the CDR3 is TGTGCCAGTAGTATTGCGGGGCTCGGCACTGAAGCTTTCTTT. It yields the protein CASSIAGLGTEAFF.

The chain is built from TRBV5-6 and TRBJ1-2; 7 bases align to TRBD1. This CDR3 is built from 19 residues. Germline CDR1 reads SGHDT; CDR2 reads YYEEEE. V shed 2 bases, J shed 6 bases, and the junction held 22 bases outside the gene matches. DNA of the CDR3: TGTGCCAGCAGCTTTGGGGTAACCTACAGGGGACTCTCACTTCATGGCTACACCTTC. The encoded protein is CASSFGVTYRGLSLHGYTF. Full variable domain (missing parts from reference TRBV5-6 and TRBJ1-2): DAGVTQSPTHLIKTRGQQVTLRCSPKSGHDTVSWYQQALGQGPQFIFQYYEEEERQRGNFPDRFSGHQFPNYSSELNVNALLLGDSALYLCASSFGVTYRGLSLHGYTFGSGTRLTVV.

V and J are TRBV5-1 and TRBJ1-4; D call uncertain. The V end lost 3 bases, the J end lost 7 bases, and 10 bases lay between the germline ends. Germline lookup yields CDR1 SGHRS and CDR2 YFSETQ. The CDR3 is made up of 13 amino acids. CDR3 sequence reads: CASSYEGGEKLFF. The CDR3 nucleotides read TGCGCCAGCAGCTACGAGGGTGGTGAAAAACTGTTTTTT.

This clone was seen more than once but under ten times. Here the CDR3 DNA reads TGTGCCAGCAGCTCCCCCCGTTCCCAAGAGACCCAGTACTTC. It specifies CASSSPRSQETQYF. This chain links TRBV7-2 with TRBJ2-5; D not certain. CDR3 size: 14 residues. Per the germline V gene, CDR1 is SGHTA and CDR2 is FQGNSA. Trimming stripped 4 bases from V and 1 base from J, with 10 bases between.